This T cell receptor (beta chain) was obtained from a study of T cells in Graves' hyperthyroidism and ophthalmopathy. Germline CDR1 SNHLY, CDR2 FYNNEI. The CDR3 consists of 15 residues. The V and J ends lost 1 base and 0 bases respectively, with 10 bases between them. Using RNA transcripts as the source, TCR beta CDR3 regions were amplified. TCR CDR3 regions were first amplified by RT-PCR with HTBI primers. TCRdb recomputed calls from the multiplex PCR reads with MiXCR, one row per CDR3 protein. This sample has some 510,000 distinct CDR3 sequences, with 46% found just once. Sequencing was done on a sample of peripheral blood or thyroid tissue (not recorded which). The chain links TRBV2 to TRBJ2-7; weak D call: TRBD2 (6 bases). The receptor comes from a woman in her late teens or twenties with Graves' hyperthyroidism. CDR3 sequence reads: CASSEGEDSSYEQYF. The DNA of the CDR3 is TGTGCCAGCAGTGAAGGGGAGGACTCCTCCTACGAGCAGTACTTC.